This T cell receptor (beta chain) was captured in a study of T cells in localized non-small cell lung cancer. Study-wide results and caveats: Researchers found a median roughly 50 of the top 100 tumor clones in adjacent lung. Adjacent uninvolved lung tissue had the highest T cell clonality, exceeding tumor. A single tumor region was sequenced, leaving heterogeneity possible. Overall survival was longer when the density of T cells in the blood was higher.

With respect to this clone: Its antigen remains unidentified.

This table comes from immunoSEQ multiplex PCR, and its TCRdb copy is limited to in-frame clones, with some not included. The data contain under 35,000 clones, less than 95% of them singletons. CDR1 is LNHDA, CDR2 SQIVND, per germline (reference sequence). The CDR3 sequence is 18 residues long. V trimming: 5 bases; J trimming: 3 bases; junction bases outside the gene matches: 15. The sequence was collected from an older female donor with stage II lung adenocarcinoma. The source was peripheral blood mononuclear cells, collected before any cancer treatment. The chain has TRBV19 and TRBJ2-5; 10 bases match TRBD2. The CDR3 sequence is CASSPWTSGPTGEETQYF. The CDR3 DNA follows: TGTGCCAGTAGTCCTTGGACTAGCGGCCCGACAGGGGAAGAGACCCAGTACTTC. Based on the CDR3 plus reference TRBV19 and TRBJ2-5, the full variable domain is DGGITQSPKYLFRKEGQNVTLSCEQNLNHDAMYWYRQDPGQGLRLIYYSQIVNDFQKGDIAEGYSVSREKKESFPLTVTSAQKNPTAFYLCASSPWTSGPTGEETQYFGPGTRLLVL.